This paragraph reports one T cell receptor beta chain. This entry belongs to a study of CXCR3-negative and CXCR3-positive naive CD8 T cells. The TRB cDNA libraries were prepared by 5' RACE with UMI labels. With the 5' RACE reads reprocessed, TCRdb shows one record per CDR3 protein and no DNA. Its table lists about 58,000 distinct CDR3 sequences. Researchers reported sorting every CD8+ T cell subset in triplicate, roughly 300,000 cells per sort. Cells that were CD45RO-CCR7+CD27+CD95- constituted naive CD8+ T cells. The receptor comes from a human donor in good health. Some clones in this sample may be carry-over from other donors' samples. Material: naive CXCR3- CD8+ T cells from blood. Subset meaning: CD45RO-CCR7+CD27+CD95- naive CD8+ T cells lacking CXCR3 (TNR3-).

The CDR3 reads CASSDRDAEETQYF. The rearrangement joins TRBV13 to TRBJ2-5; the D call from TCRdb, TRBD1, cannot be confirmed without DNA. In germline, CDR1 is PRHDT, CDR2 FYEKMQ (reference sequence). The CDR3 totals 14 residues.